A single sample is the source of the 20 T cell receptor beta chains below, sequenced in a study of blood T cell repertoires in COVID-19. Some clones are missing from TCRdb's copy, which holds only in-frame ones; the method was immunoSEQ multiplex PCR. The data hold about 210,000 clones, with approximately 82% observed a single time. Sequencing was done on a sample of peripheral blood. Receptors originate from a woman aged 40 to 49 with acute or convalescent COVID-19.

The chain is built from TRBV19 and TRBJ1-1, with D possibly TRBD1 on 5 matching bases. V lost 6 bases, J lost 4 bases, and 12 bases lay in between. This CDR3 has 13 amino acids. Germline V CDR1 and CDR2: LNHDA, SQIVND (reference sequence). Written as DNA, the CDR3 is TGTGCCAGTAGACACTGGCAGGGCACTGAAGCTTTCTTT. Translated, it gives CASRHWQGTEAFF. Based on the CDR3 plus reference TRBV19 and TRBJ1-1, the full variable domain is DGGITQSPKYLFRKEGQNVTLSCEQNLNHDAMYWYRQDPGQGLRLIYYSQIVNDFQKGDIAEGYSVSREKKESFPLTVTSAQKNPTAFYLCASRHWQGTEAFFGQGTRLTVV.

The V call is TRBV7-9, the J call TRBJ2-5, with TRBD1 matching over 9 bases. Trimming removed 5 bases from V and 5 bases from J; junction bases left unmatched: 21. The length of the CDR3 is 19 residues. Germline values: CDR1 SEHNR, CDR2 FQNEAQ (reference sequence). The CDR3 bases are TGTGCCAGCAGCCCGAGCGGGACAGGGAAGTCCCCGAGGGAGGAGACCCAGTACTTC. Its protein product is CASSPSGTGKSPREETQYF.

The rearrangement links TRBV27 to TRBJ1-1; D unresolved. V shed 5 bases and J shed 2 bases, with 12 bases lying between them. The CDR3 loop spans 14 amino acids. Per the germline V gene, CDR1 is MNHEY and CDR2 is SMNVEV (reference sequence). The CDR3: CASSPSFGNTEAFF. The CDR3 DNA follows: TGTGCCAGCAGTCCATCGTTCGGTAACACTGAAGCTTTCTTT.

The chain has TRBV27 and TRBJ2-4; 8 nucleotides match TRBD1. The V gene end was trimmed by 6 bases and the J gene end by 4 bases; junction bases not matched to a gene: 5. The germline V gene encodes CDR1 MNHEY and CDR2 SMNVEV (reference sequence). The CDR3 is 14 amino acids. The CDR3 DNA reads TGTGCCAGCAGGGGTCGGGACAGGAAAAACATTCAGTACTTC. It yields the protein CASRGRDRKNIQYF.

The rearrangement joins TRBV6-5 to TRBJ1-1, with 7 bases that match TRBD1. Losses at the gene ends were 2 bases for V and 1 base for J; bases not matched to a gene: 7. The CDR3 spans 16 residues. The germline V gene has CDR1 MNHEY and CDR2 SVGAGI. The CDR3 DNA reads TGTGCCAGCAGTTACGGGCAGGGGGTAGGGAACACTGAAGCTTTCTTT. Its translation is CASSYGQGVGNTEAFF.

V is TRBV3-1 (or the pseudogene TRBV3-2) and J is TRBJ2-3, with D tentatively TRBD2 (6 bases). Germline V gene lookup returns CDR1 LGHDT and CDR2 YNNKEL (reference sequence). Trimming left V 3 bases short and J 1 base short, with 8 bases between. The CDR3 length is 14 residues. The CDR3 DNA reads as TGTGCCAGCAGCCAGGCTAGCGGCACAGATACGCAGTATTTT. Its translation is CASSQASGTDTQYF.

The V and J genes are TRBV7-2 and TRBJ2-7, with 9 bases lining up with TRBD1. Losses at the gene ends were 5 bases for V and 4 bases for J; bases not matched to a gene: 12. The germline CDR1 and CDR2 sequences are SGHTA and FQGNSA. This CDR3 comprises 16 residues. CDR3 coding DNA: TGTGCCAGCAGCCCACCCCCGGGACAGGGATTTTACGAGCAGTACTTC. Translated, it gives CASSPPPGQGFYEQYF.

In nucleotides, the CDR3 is TGTGCCAGCAGTTTAAGGCAGGGGGTGGATCAGCCCCAGCATTTT. Its protein is CASSLRQGVDQPQHF. This chain joins TRBV27 and TRBJ1-5; 7 nucleotides align to TRBD1. Per the germline V gene, CDR1 is MNHEY and CDR2 is SMNVEV (reference sequence). The CDR3 has 15 residues. V was clipped by 2 bases and J by 5 bases; unmatched bases: 6.

The gene calls are TRBV27 and TRBJ2-1; 11 positions agree with TRBD2. In germline, CDR1 is MNHEY, CDR2 SMNVEV (reference sequence). This CDR3 comprises 16 residues. V gave up 0 bases and J gave up 4 bases; unmatched junction bases: 2. CDR3 residues: CASSLSTSGIYNEQFF. CDR3 in DNA: TGTGCCAGCAGTTTATCGACTAGCGGGATATACAATGAGCAGTTCTTC.

J is TRBJ1-1 and V is TRBV30; D gene uncertain. The CDR3 has 12 residues. V gave up 5 bases and J gave up 1 base, with 8 bases separating them. Germline V lookup: CDR1 GTSNPN, CDR2 SVGIG (reference sequence). The CDR3 spells CAWAQWNTEAFF. The CDR3 DNA reads as TGTGCCTGGGCACAATGGAACACTGAAGCTTTCTTT.

The chain employs TRBV4-1 and TRBJ2-5, with TRBD2 matching 7 bases. The junction had 14 bases not matched to a gene; V was cut back by 0 bases and J by 7 bases. Germline V gene sequence: CDR1 MGHRA, CDR2 YSYEKL. The CDR3 covers 17 residues. The CDR3 sequence is CASSQEGREGREGTQYF. The DNA of the CDR3 is TGCGCCAGCAGCCAAGAAGGAAGGGAGGGGCGCGAAGGGACCCAGTACTTC.

The chain links TRBV3-1 (or the pseudogene TRBV3-2) to TRBJ1-1, with TRBD1 identical over 7 bases. From germline, CDR1 is LGHDT and CDR2 YNNKEL (reference sequence). V trimming: 0 bases; J trimming: 10 bases; junction bases outside the gene matches: 8. The CDR3 runs 14 residues. CDR3 bases: TGTGCCAGCAGCCAAGATCTCGACAGGGACCGAGCTTTCTTT. This codes for CASSQDLDRDRAFF.

V and J are TRBV6-5 and TRBJ2-2, with 7 bases lining up with TRBD1. CDR3 length: 14 residues. In germline, CDR1 is MNHEY, CDR2 SVGAGI. After removal of 11 bases from V and 7 bases from J, the junction contained 13 bases not matched to a gene. CDR3: CASCTTGPGGELFF. Written as DNA, the CDR3 is TGTGCCTCCTGTACGACAGGGCCAGGCGGGGAGCTGTTTTTT.

CDR3 protein: CASSSLRSGLAGRQETQYF. The CDR3 DNA reads TGTGCCAGCAGCTCCTTGCGCTCCGGACTAGCGGGGCGCCAAGAGACCCAGTACTTC. This chain joins TRBV6-6 and TRBJ2-5; 12 nucleotides align to TRBD2. Germline-derived CDR1 and CDR2 are MNHNY and SVGAGI (reference sequence). Trimming took 6 bases from V and 1 from J; bases not matched to a gene: 15. The CDR3 spans 19 residues.

The J gene is TRBJ2-3, the V gene TRBV9; possible D gene TRBD2, 5 bases. From germline, CDR1 is SGDLS and CDR2 YYNGEE. Trimming shortened V by 6 bases and J by 4 bases, and 9 bases separated the two germline ends. This CDR3 has 12 amino acids. The CDR3 loop reads CASNVGADTQYF. CDR3 coding DNA: TGTGCCAGCAACGTCGGGGCAGATACGCAGTATTTT.

The chain joins TRBV7-3 to TRBJ2-3; TRBD2 matches 14 bases. Germline loops: CDR1 SGHTA, CDR2 FQGTGA. There are 16 residues in the CDR3. J was trimmed by 5 bases and V by 4 bases; bases with no gene match: 5. This CDR3 is CASSSGTSGGVDTQYF. The CDR3 region has the DNA TGTGCCAGCAGCTCAGGGACTAGCGGGGGAGTAGATACGCAGTATTTT.

The V gene is TRBV5-6, the J gene TRBJ2-7; TRBD1 is a possible D gene (6 bases). The CDR3 has 13 amino acids. The V gene's germline CDR1 is SGHDT and CDR2 YYEEEE. The V and J ends lost 4 bases and 6 bases respectively, with 14 bases between them. The CDR3 nucleotides read TGTGCCAGCAGCCTTACAGGGCAGACCGAGCAGTACTTC. The encoded protein is CASSLTGQTEQYF.

This chain connects TRBV12-3 or TRBV12-4 to TRBJ1-1; D remains ambiguous. This CDR3 comprises 13 residues. Trimming stripped 8 bases from V and 5 bases from J, with 15 bases between. The CDR3 loop is CASRGSPKTEAFF. As DNA, the CDR3 is TGTGCCAGCCGAGGCTCCCCGAAGACTGAAGCTTTCTTT.

The chain employs TRBV5-1 and TRBJ2-3, with TRBD1 identical over 8 bases. After removal of 6 bases from V and 4 bases from J, the junction contained 10 bases not matched to a gene. The CDR3 contains 15 residues. Germline-derived CDR1 and CDR2 are SGHRS and YFSETQ. CDR3: CASKAFTGGSDTQYF. CDR3 nucleotide sequence: TGCGCCAGCAAGGCCTTCACAGGGGGTTCAGATACGCAGTATTTT.

This clone turned up a few times. V usage is TRBV6-2 or TRBV6-3 and J usage is TRBJ1-2, with TRBD1 as a possible D gene (6 bases). Germline assignment: CDR1 MNHEY and CDR2 SVGEGT. The V end lost 5 bases, the J end lost 0 bases, and 13 bases lay between the germline ends. There are 15 residues in the CDR3. DNA of the CDR3: TGTGCCAGCAGTCGCCGGACAGCAGCTAACTATGGCTACACCTTC. Translating gives CASSRRTAANYGYTF.